Detailed here is one T cell receptor beta chain. The antigen is not known. These data come from a study of T cell responses to AZD1222 COVID-19 vaccine. Assay: immunoSEQ multiplex PCR; the TCRdb copy retains only in-frame clones and omits some. The table shows more than 95,000 clones, with around nine tenths occurring only once. Trimming removed 7 bases at V and 8 bases at J, with 15 bases between. The CDR3 sequence is 13 residues long. Germline lookup yields CDR1 MGHDK and CDR2 SYGVNS. Study-level findings and limits: Regions 160-218 and 743-854 dominated among vaccine-associated CD4 TCRs spanning spike.

This TCR was recovered from an adult in good health. This material consisted of peripheral blood, taken on day 0 of AZD1222 vaccination. The chain employs TRBV25-1 and TRBJ1-5, with a weak D call TRBD1 (5 bases). CDR3: CASTATGGEPQHF. DNA for the CDR3: TGTGCCAGCACCGCCACCGGGGGGGAGCCCCAGCATTTT.